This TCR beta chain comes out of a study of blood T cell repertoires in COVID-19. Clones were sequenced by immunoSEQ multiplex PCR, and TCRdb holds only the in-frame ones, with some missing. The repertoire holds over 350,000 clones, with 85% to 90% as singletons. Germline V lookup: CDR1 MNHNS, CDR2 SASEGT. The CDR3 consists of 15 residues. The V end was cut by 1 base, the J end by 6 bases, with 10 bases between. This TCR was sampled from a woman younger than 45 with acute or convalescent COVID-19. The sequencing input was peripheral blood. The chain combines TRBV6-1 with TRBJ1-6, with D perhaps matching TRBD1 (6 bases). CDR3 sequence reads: CASSEGGRGNSPLHF. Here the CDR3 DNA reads TGTGCCAGCAGTGAAGGTGGCAGGGGTAATTCACCCCTCCACTTT.